These 10 T cell receptor beta chains originate from one sample sequenced in a study of regulatory T cells in long-lasting Graves disease. Arm-PCR of CDR3 regions with iRepertoire HTBI primers generated TCR beta libraries. TCRdb reanalysed the multiplex PCR reads using MiXCR and keeps one entry per CDR3 protein. This table has 450,000 or so distinct CDR3 sequences, more than 20% appearing once. Time point of the sample: persistent/refractory GD, antithyroid drugs over 5 years with positive TRAb. Isolated PBMC RNA provided the starting material for the TCR library. Sequenced here: peripheral blood mononuclear cells (PBMCs), sampled when the disease was refractory, from a patient treated with antithyroid drugs. The source of these receptors is a female donor with Graves disease.

The V call is TRBV19, the J call TRBJ1-5; D gene ambiguous. Deletions cut 5 bases from V and 2 bases from J, with 10 bases between. The CDR3 is 14 amino acids. Germline V gene data show CDR1 as LNHDA and CDR2 as SQIVND (reference sequence). CDR3 sequence reads: CASSEGFGNQPQHF. The CDR3 DNA sequence: TGTGCCAGTAGTGAGGGTTTTGGCAATCAGCCCCAGCATTTT.

This clonotype was recorded many times. This chain connects TRBV28 to TRBJ2-7, with D maybe TRBD1 (6 bases). The CDR3 runs 13 residues. V lost 8 bases and J 5 bases, leaving 16 bases between the germline ends. The V gene's germline CDR1 is MDHEN and CDR2 SYDVKM. The CDR3 DNA sequence: TGTGCCAGCGGCCGGGACACGGACCACGAGCAGTACTTC. Translating it yields CASGRDTDHEQYF. The full variable domain, in which reference TRBV28 and TRBJ2-7 provide the parts outside the CDR3, is DVKVTQSSRYLVKRTGEKVFLECVQDMDHENMFWYRQDPGLGLRLIYFSYDVKMKEKGDIPEGYSVSREKKERFSLILESASTNQTSMYLCASGRDTDHEQYFGPGTRLTVT.

The chain links TRBV6-2 or TRBV6-3 to TRBJ2-3; a weak D match, TRBD2 (5 bases). The CDR3 is 16 residues long. Per germline, CDR1 MNHEY and CDR2 SVGEGT. Trimming left V 1 base short and J 0 bases short, with 11 bases between. This CDR3 reads CASSYLRVSSTDTQYF. DNA of the CDR3: TGTGCCAGCAGTTACTTGCGGGTCTCTAGCACAGATACGCAGTATTTT.

Concerning this clonotype: It may be a read error: a sequence one base away is much more abundant. The J gene is TRBJ1-2, the V gene TRBV12-3 or TRBV12-4; D ambiguous. Trimming took off 1 base at V and 6 bases at J, with 6 bases between the two ends. The CDR3 has 12 amino acids. The CDR3 protein is CASSLGRNGYTF. The CDR3 coding sequence is TGTGCCAGCAGTTTAGGGCGGAATGGCTACACCTTC.

This clonotype was observed a single time. The chain employs TRBV24-1 and TRBJ2-1; D gene ambiguous. The V and J ends lost 4 bases and 4 bases respectively, with 13 bases between them. The germline V gene has CDR1 KGHDR and CDR2 SFDVKD. This CDR3 is 15 amino acids long. The CDR3 region is CATSETGQMYNEQFF. In nucleotides, the CDR3 is TGTGCCACCAGTGAGACTGGGCAGATGTACAATGAGCAGTTCTTC.

In this sample, this clonotype turned up many times. CDR3 loop: CASSSSTGELFF. The DNA of the CDR3 is TGTGCCAGCAGCTCCTCCACCGGGGAGCTGTTTTTT. The V gene is TRBV2, the J gene TRBJ2-2; D unclear. The CDR3 sequence is 12 residues long. Germline CDR1 is SNHLY and CDR2 is FYNNEI. Trimming stripped 6 bases from V and 4 bases from J, with 6 bases between.

CDR3 sequence: CSGEGRALQETQYF. DNA for the CDR3: TGCAGTGGAGAGGGGAGGGCCCTTCAAGAGACCCAGTACTTC. The chain combines TRBV20-1 with TRBJ2-5; 7 positions match TRBD2. The CDR3 totals 14 residues. CDR1 is DFQATT, CDR2 SNEGSKA, per germline (reference sequence). The V gene end was trimmed by 7 bases and the J gene end by 2 bases; junction bases not matched to a gene: 10.

A word on this clonotype: With a much larger clone just one base away, this may be a read error. The conserved final phenylalanine or tryptophan is absent from the CDR3, which likely points to a read error. The rearrangement links TRBV5-1 to TRBJ2-7; 10 positions agree with TRBD2. Germline assignment: CDR1 SGHRS and CDR2 YFSETQ. The trim removed 1 base at V and 6 bases at J, leaving 7 bases unmatched. This CDR3 is 15 amino acids long. The CDR3 bases are TGCGCCAGCAGCTTGATGGCTAGCGGGAGTCGCGAGCAGTACCTC. Translation gives CASSLMASGSREQYL.

As regards this clonotype: A much larger clone differs by one base, so this may be a read error. The chain carries TRBV2 and TRBJ2-2; 9 bases fit TRBD1. Germline loops: CDR1 SNHLY, CDR2 FYNNEI. This CDR3 has 15 residues. Here the CDR3 DNA reads TGTGCCAGCAGTGAGCCCGGGACAGGGACCGAGGAGCTGTTTTTT. Its translation: CASSEPGTGTEELFF.

The rearrangement uses TRBV28 and TRBJ2-2, with D possibly matching TRBD1 (6 bases). The V gene lost 6 bases and the J gene lost 4 bases, with 12 bases spanning the gap. There are 14 residues in the CDR3. Germline loops: CDR1 MDHEN, CDR2 SYDVKM. Written as DNA, the CDR3 is TGTGCCAGCAGGTCGGACAGAATCACCGGGGAGCTGTTTTTT. This sequence encodes CASRSDRITGELFF. Using reference TRBV28 and TRBJ2-2 for the parts outside the CDR3, the full variable domain is DVKVTQSSRYLVKRTGEKVFLECVQDMDHENMFWYRQDPGLGLRLIYFSYDVKMKEKGDIPEGYSVSREKKERFSLILESASTNQTSMYLCASRSDRITGELFFGEGSRLTVL.